Listed below are T cell receptor beta chains from one sample, sequenced in a study of cytomegalovirus exposure and HLA in healthy donors. Measured with immunoSEQ multiplex PCR; TCRdb has only the in-frame clones, and not every one. Of about 130,000 clones in the sample, about 74% were seen once. Sequencing was carried out using PBMCs. These receptors were obtained from a man aged 18 to 30 in good health and CMV-seropositive. CDR3s include the opening cysteine and the closing phenylalanine or tryptophan. The D gene is left open where the match is weak. Clone size is not always given. Where it is, it says once, few, many or a class for expanded clones.

v_call	d_call	j_call	clone_size	cdr3_nt	cdr3_aa
TRBV2	TRBD1	TRBJ2-6	once	TGTGCCAGGGGAACCGGGACAGGGGGATCTGGGGCCAACGTCCTGACTTTC	CARGTGTGGSGANVLTF
TRBV6-1	-	TRBJ1-1	-	TGTGCCAGCAGTCGGGGGGGTAACGGGAACACTGAAGCTTTCTTT	CASSRGGNGNTEAFF
TRBV15	-	TRBJ1-1	-	TGTGCCACCAGCAGAGAAGCTTACGAAGCTTTCTTT	CATSREAYEAFF
TRBV6-5	TRBD2	TRBJ2-3	-	TGTGCCAGCAGTTCTGGACTAGCGTGGGGCGCAGATACGCAGTATTTT	CASSSGLAWGADTQYF
TRBV5-4	TRBD2	TRBJ2-1	-	TGTGCCAGCAGCTTGACTAGCGGGAGAGATGAGCAGTTCTTC	CASSLTSGRDEQFF
TRBV6-5	TRBD2	TRBJ2-7	few	TGTGCCAGCAGAGTCGGACTAGCGAACTACGAGCAGTACTTC	CASRVGLANYEQYF
TRBV19	TRBD2	TRBJ2-7	few	TGTGCCAGTAGTATAGCCGGGGGGACCTATGTGTACGAGCAGTACTTC	CASSIAGGTYVYEQYF
TRBV6-6	-	TRBJ2-7	-	TGTGCCAGCAGTTCTCTTTCCCCCTACGAGCAGTACTTC	CASSSLSPYEQYF
TRBV7-8	-	TRBJ1-4	-	TGTGCCAGCAGCCCCGGGGTCAATGAAAAACTGTTTTTT	CASSPGVNEKLFF
TRBV2	-	TRBJ1-5	-	TGTGCCAGCAGTGGTCTCGACAGTAGCAATCAGCCCCAGCATTTT	CASSGLDSSNQPQHF
TRBV27	-	TRBJ2-4	once	TGTGCCAGCAGGCGTGCTATAGGGTCGGGGGAAAACATTCAGTACTTC	CASRRAIGSGENIQYF
TRBV29-1	-	TRBJ1-2	-	TGCAGCGCCCTGCTAGAGAACTATGGCTACACCTTC	CSALLENYGYTF
TRBV18	TRBD1	TRBJ2-2	-	TGTGCCAGCTCACCATGGGGACAGGGAAGCACCGGGGAGCTGTTTTTT	CASSPWGQGSTGELFF
TRBV29-1	-	TRBJ1-2	-	TGCAGCGGGGAGGGCCCCCAGGGGACTAACTATGGCTACACCTTC	CSGEGPQGTNYGYTF
TRBV4-2	-	TRBJ2-4	-	TGTGCCAGCAGCCACACCAAAGGCGGTAGAAACATTCAGTACTTC	CASSHTKGGRNIQYF
TRBV7-3	-	TRBJ1-1	few	TGTGCCAGCAGCTTATGGGGAGGAGGCACTGAAGCTTTCTTT	CASSLWGGGTEAFF
TRBV30	-	TRBJ2-1	-	TGTGCCTGGAGTGGGCTACAGGAGCAGTTCTTC	CAWSGLQEQFF
TRBV2	TRBD1	TRBJ1-6	-	TGTGCCAGCCGGGACAGGCTCGGATCACCCCTCCACTTT	CASRDRLGSPLHF
TRBV9	TRBD1	TRBJ1-5	once	TGTGCCAGCAGCGTAACAGGGGATTATCAGCCCCAGCATTTT	CASSVTGDYQPQHF
TRBV30	-	TRBJ2-7	-	TGTGCCTGGAGTGTACTCTTCCGCGAGCAGTACTTC	CAWSVLFREQYF
TRBV9	TRBD2	TRBJ2-1	few	TGTGCCAGCAGCGCACGGGGACTAGCGGGAGGAAGTCCCAATGAGCAGTTCTTC	CASSARGLAGGSPNEQFF
TRBV5-1	TRBD2	TRBJ2-5	-	TGCGCCAGCAGCTTAACTAGCGGGAGTCATCAAGAGACCCAGTACTTC	CASSLTSGSHQETQYF
TRBV18	TRBD2	TRBJ2-1	-	TGTGCCAGCTCACCCAAACTAGCGGGAGGACCCCATGAGCAGTTCTTC	CASSPKLAGGPHEQFF
TRBV30	TRBD2	TRBJ2-5	-	TGTGCCTGGAGTGTACTAGGGCGGGAGGAGACCCAGTACTTC	CAWSVLGREETQYF
TRBV7-2	TRBD2	TRBJ2-3	-	TGTGCCAGCAGTAAAGCGGGGGGGACAGATACGCAGTATTTT	CASSKAGGTDTQYF
TRBV9	-	TRBJ2-6	-	TGTGCCAGCAGCGTCACTTTCTCTGGGGCCAACGTCCTGACTTTC	CASSVTFSGANVLTF
TRBV13	TRBD1	TRBJ1-2	-	TGTGCCAGCAGCCGACAGGGGGCAGTCGGCTACACCTTC	CASSRQGAVGYTF
TRBV7-9	-	TRBJ1-1	-	TGTGCCAGCAGCTTAGGGACAGTGAACACTGAAGCTTTCTTT	CASSLGTVNTEAFF
TRBV5-4	-	TRBJ2-1	-	TGTGCCAGCCGGGGAGTCGGAAGCAAGGATGAGCAGTTCTTC	CASRGVGSKDEQFF
TRBV27	-	TRBJ1-5	-	TGTGCCAGCACGACTCAGAATCAGCCCCAGCATTTT	CASTTQNQPQHF
TRBV6-5	TRBD1	TRBJ2-5	-	TGTGCCAGCAGTCTACGGACAGGGCGAGAGACCCAGTACTTC	CASSLRTGRETQYF
TRBV4-2	-	TRBJ2-2	few	TGTGCCAGCAGCCCTGATAGCGGGGAGCTGTTTTTT	CASSPDSGELFF
TRBV6-6	-	TRBJ1-1	-	TGTGCCAGCAGTTATATATCGAACACTGAAGCTTTCTTT	CASSYISNTEAFF
TRBV6-4	-	TRBJ1-1	few	TGTGCCAGCAGTGAGGGAGTGAACACTGAAGCTTTCTTT	CASSEGVNTEAFF
TRBV21-1	-	TRBJ2-5	-	TGTGCCAGCAGCAAAGCGCGGGCTAGCGGGGAAGAGACCCAGTACTTC	CASSKARASGEETQYF
TRBV10-1	-	TRBJ1-1	few	TGCGCCAGCAGTGAGTGGAAGGGACAGAACACTGAAGCTTTCTTT	CASSEWKGQNTEAFF
TRBV7-2	-	TRBJ2-1	-	TGTGCCACCGGGACTTTGGGCAATGAGCAGTTCTTC	CATGTLGNEQFF
TRBV7-6	-	TRBJ2-2	-	TGTGCCAGCAGCCCCCGCCCAGATAAGAACACCGGGGAGCTGTTTTTT	CASSPRPDKNTGELFF
TRBV19	-	TRBJ2-7	-	TGTGCCAGTAGTAATTTCGAGACAGGCGAGCAGTACTTC	CASSNFETGEQYF
TRBV30	-	TRBJ2-6	-	TGTGCCTCGGGGAACTCTGGGGCCAACGTCCTGACTTTC	CASGNSGANVLTF
TRBV4-1	TRBD2	TRBJ2-2	-	TGCGCCAGCAGCCAACCCGGGACTAGCGGGATCCCGTACACCGGGGAGCTGTTTTTT	CASSQPGTSGIPYTGELFF
TRBV19	-	TRBJ2-7	-	TGTGCCAGTAGTATGACTATCTCCTACGAGCAGTACTTC	CASSMTISYEQYF
TRBV30	-	TRBJ1-2	-	TGTGCCTGGAGTGGACAGTTTGCTAACTATGGCTACACCTTC	CAWSGQFANYGYTF
TRBV15	TRBD2	TRBJ2-7	-	TGTGCCACCAGCGGGGGGGTGGCCACAACCTACGAGCAGTACTTC	CATSGGVATTYEQYF
TRBV2	TRBD1	TRBJ2-7	-	TGTGCCAGCACTGACGACAGGGTCGAGCAGTACTTC	CASTDDRVEQYF
TRBV29-1	-	TRBJ2-5	few	TGCAGCGCCTTAGGGGGTGATGAGACCCAGTACTTC	CSALGGDETQYF
TRBV7-9	-	TRBJ2-3	-	TGTGCCAGCAGCTTAGGTGGTGCGACTTTCACAGATACGCAGTATTTT	CASSLGGATFTDTQYF
TRBV13	TRBD2	TRBJ2-7	-	TGTGCCAGCAGCTTAGGGACTAGCGGCTCCTACGAGCAGTACTTC	CASSLGTSGSYEQYF
TRBV7-2	TRBD1	TRBJ1-1	-	TGTGCCAGCAGCTCCCCCGGGACAGGCAGGAACACTGAAGCTTTCTTT	CASSSPGTGRNTEAFF
TRBV10-3	-	TRBJ1-2	few	TGTGCCATCAGTGAGGGAGCAGTCGGCTACACCTTC	CAISEGAVGYTF
TRBV6-5	TRBD2	TRBJ2-3	-	TGTGCCAGCAGGCGGACTAGCGGAGCAGATACGCAGTATTTT	CASRRTSGADTQYF
TRBV10-3	-	TRBJ2-3	-	TGTGCCATCAGGATGCAACAGGGAGCAGATACGCAGTATTTT	CAIRMQQGADTQYF
TRBV5-6	TRBD1	TRBJ2-3	-	TGTGCCAGCAGCTTCTCACAGGGGGCCCCAGATACGCAGTATTTT	CASSFSQGAPDTQYF
TRBV28	TRBD2	TRBJ2-7	-	TGTGCCAGCAAAAACCCTGGGGGGGTTCGCTCCTACGAGCAGTACTTC	CASKNPGGVRSYEQYF
TRBV7-2	-	TRBJ1-1	few	TGTGCCAGCAGCCCTTACACTGAAGCTTTCTTT	CASSPYTEAFF
TRBV5-4	-	TRBJ2-3	-	TGTGCCAGCAGCTTGGCCCCGACAGATACGCAGTATTTT	CASSLAPTDTQYF
TRBV6-5	-	TRBJ1-5	-	TGTGCCAGCAGTGTTAGTCCTGGTGGCAATCAGCCCCAGCATTTT	CASSVSPGGNQPQHF
TRBV6-1	-	TRBJ1-2	once	TGTGCCAGCAGTGAAGTTCAGACATACTATGGCTACACCTTC	CASSEVQTYYGYTF
TRBV29-1	-	TRBJ2-2	-	TGCAGCGTTGGTCTGGCGGGCGGGGAGCTGTTTTTT	CSVGLAGGELFF
TRBV5-4	-	TRBJ2-2	-	TGTGCCAGCAGCTCCGGAGGGACGGCAGCGGCCGGGGAGCTGTTTTTT	CASSSGGTAAAGELFF